The entry below describes one T cell receptor beta chain. Antigen unknown. CDR3 size: 12 residues. The V end was cut by 4 bases, the J end by 8 bases, with 13 bases between. Germline V gene sequence: CDR1 SGHNT, CDR2 YYREEE (reference sequence). PCR primers comprised 60 Vbeta and 13 Jbeta primers. Assay used: immunoSEQ multiplex PCR; TCRdb lists only in-frame clones, some missing. Of 100,000 to 150,000 clones listed, roughly 78% are singletons. This sample stems from a study of cytomegalovirus exposure and HLA in healthy donors. Findings of the study overall: Altogether, 170 or so TCR beta chains were recorded as cytomegalovirus-associated. Roughly uniform depth of sequencing across donors was assumed in presence/absence analyses.

The TCR was taken from a man aged 35 to 55 in good health and CMV-seronegative. The V and J genes are TRBV5-4 and TRBJ2-7; the D gene is possibly TRBD2 (5 bases). The specimen sequenced was PBMCs. DNA for the CDR3: TGTGCCAGCAGCCAACCAGGAGGTCAGCAGTACTTC. Translated, it gives CASSQPGGQQYF.